Many counts were recorded for the clone carrying this TCR beta chain. This sample was taken from a study of blood T cells in healthy people across ages. Germline V gene sequence: CDR1 LGHNA, CDR2 YNFKEQ. The CDR3 has 15 residues. The V end was cut by 4 bases, the J end by 2 bases, with 15 bases between. The authors ran a second PCR of 7 to 11 cycles using a sample-barcoded 5' primer and a J-beta primer mix. TCRdb re-called the 5' RACE reads with MiXCR, one entry per CDR3 protein. The profile shows 500,000 to 600,000 distinct CDR3 sequences, approximately 25% of them singletons. This TCR derives from a woman between 65 and 79 years old in good health. J is TRBJ2-7 and V is TRBV4-2; D is tentatively TRBD1 or TRBD2 (5 bases each). Sequenced material: blood. CDR3 coding DNA: TGTGCCAGCAGCCCCATCGGGACGGGGCCCTACGAGCAGTACTTC. Amino acids: CASSPIGTGPYEQYF.